This T cell receptor beta chain derives from a study of blood T cells in healthy people across ages. The study, taken as a whole, reports: Any conclusive comparison of naive versus antigen-experienced cells was prevented by using unsorted PBMCs. A strong correlation was seen between TCR beta diversity and naive T cell percentage.

Samples each had at least 6 micrograms of total RNA extracted. This clonotype was seen at least ten times. Its antigen is still unknown. For the second PCR, which ran for about 7 to 11 cycles, a sample-barcoded 5' primer and a J-beta primer mix were used. Template switching added a 12-random-nucleotide identifier to every cDNA molecule. Via MiXCR, TCRdb re-called the 5' RACE reads, giving one row per CDR3 protein. The table lists some 1.5 million distinct CDR3 sequences, about 28% of them singletons. The ends were cut back, 3 bases at V and 2 bases at J, with 9 bases in the middle. The CDR3 has 14 amino acids.

V usage is TRBV12-3 or TRBV12-4 and J usage is TRBJ2-3, with unresolved D. Input material: blood. This clonotype was sampled from a woman aged 25-40 years in good health. CDR3 sequence (DNA): TGTGCCAGCAGTTTCATGCGGTTCACAGATACGCAGTATTTT. It translates to CASSFMRFTDTQYF.